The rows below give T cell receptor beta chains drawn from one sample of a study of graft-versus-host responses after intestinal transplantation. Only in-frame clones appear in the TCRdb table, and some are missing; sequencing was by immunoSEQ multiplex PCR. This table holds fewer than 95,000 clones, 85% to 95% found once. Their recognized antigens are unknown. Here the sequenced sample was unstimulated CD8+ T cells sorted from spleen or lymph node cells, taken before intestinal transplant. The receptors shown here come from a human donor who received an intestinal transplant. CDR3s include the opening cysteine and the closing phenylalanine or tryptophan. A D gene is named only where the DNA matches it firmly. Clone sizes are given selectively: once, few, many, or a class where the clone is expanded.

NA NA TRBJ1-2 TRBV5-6 TGTGCCAGCAGCTTGGCGCCACAGGGTGGCTACACCTTC CASSLAPQGGYTF
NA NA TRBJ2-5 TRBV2 TGTGCCAGCAGTGAGTTTCTCGGACAGGGAGGGGAAGAGACCCAGTACTTC CASSEFLGQGGEETQYF
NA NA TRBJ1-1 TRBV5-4 TGTGCCAGCAGCTCCTCAGGGGCAGCTTTCTTT CASSSSGAAFF
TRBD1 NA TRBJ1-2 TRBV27 TGTGCCACCTCAGGGGACAGGGGTAATGGCTACACCTTC CATSGDRGNGYTF
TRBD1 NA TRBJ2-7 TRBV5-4 TGTGCCAGCAGCCATCCCGACAGGGGAATGGAGCAGTACTTC CASSHPDRGMEQYF
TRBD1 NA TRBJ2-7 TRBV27 TGTGCCAGCAGTCTCCGGGACAGTACCTACGAGCAGTACTTC CASSLRDSTYEQYF
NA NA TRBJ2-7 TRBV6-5 TGTGCCAGCAGGGAAAGGGACTCCTCCTACGAGCAGTACTTC CASRERDSSYEQYF
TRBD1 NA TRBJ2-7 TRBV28 TGTGCCAGCAGTCCCCCGGACAGGGGTATTGACGAGCAGTACTTC CASSPPDRGIDEQYF
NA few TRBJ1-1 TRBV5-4 TGTGCCAGCAGCTTCGGGGGTGGGGGATCCGTGAACACTGAAGCTTTCTTT CASSFGGGGSVNTEAFF
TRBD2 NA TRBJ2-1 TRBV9 TGTGCCAGCAGCACCCGGACTAGCGGGGGGGCTGTGAATGAGCAGTTCTTC CASSTRTSGGAVNEQFF
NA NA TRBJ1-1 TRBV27 TGTGCCAGCAGTCTTCTTTACAACGCTGAAGCTTTCTTT CASSLLYNAEAFF
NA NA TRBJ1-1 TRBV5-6 TGTGCCAGCAGCCCCGGGGAGGGCGCTGAAGCTTTCTTT CASSPGEGAEAFF
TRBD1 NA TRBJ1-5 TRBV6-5 TGTGCCAGCAGTCCCGGGACAGGGGATCATCAGCCCCAGCATTTT CASSPGTGDHQPQHF
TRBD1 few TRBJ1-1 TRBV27 TGTGCCAGCAGTTTAGGCAGGGGGGAAGCTTTCTTT CASSLGRGEAFF
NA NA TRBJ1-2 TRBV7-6 TGTGCCAGCAGCTTAGGCCAGGGAGGCGGCTACACCTTC CASSLGQGGGYTF
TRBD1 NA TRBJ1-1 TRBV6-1 TGTGCCATCAGATTGACAGGGGGAAACACTGAAGCTTTCTTT CAIRLTGGNTEAFF
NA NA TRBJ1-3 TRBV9 TGTGCCAGCAGCGGGACAGACAGTTACTCTGGAAACACCATATATTTT CASSGTDSYSGNTIYF
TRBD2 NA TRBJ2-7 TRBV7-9 TGTGCCAGCTCTAGCGGGGGTTCCTACGAGCAGTACTTC CASSSGGSYEQYF
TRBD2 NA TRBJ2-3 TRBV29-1 TGCAGCGCACTGACTAGCGGGGGGGTTCGTATTGTGACAGATACGCAGTATTTT CSALTSGGVRIVTDTQYF
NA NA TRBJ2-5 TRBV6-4 TGTGCCAGCAGTGAAGGGGGGGCCGCGGAGACCCAGTACTTC CASSEGGAAETQYF
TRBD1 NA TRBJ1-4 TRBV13 TGTGCCAGCAGCTTACAGGGGGCGGAGGAAAAACTGTTTTTT CASSLQGAEEKLFF
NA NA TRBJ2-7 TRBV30 TGTGCCTGGAGTGTCTTCCCGGGTTACTCCTACGAGCAGTACTTC CAWSVFPGYSYEQYF
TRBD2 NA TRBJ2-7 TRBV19 TGTGCCAGTAGTACGGGACTAGCGGGGGAGCGGGCCTACGAGCAGTACTTC CASSTGLAGERAYEQYF
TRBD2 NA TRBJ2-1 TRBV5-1 TGCGCCAGCAGCTTACTCGGACTAGCGGGGAATGAGCAGTTCTTC CASSLLGLAGNEQFF
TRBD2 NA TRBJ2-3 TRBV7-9 TGTGCCAGCAGCCTTCTAGCGGGGGGGCTCCCAGATACGCAGTATTTT CASSLLAGGLPDTQYF
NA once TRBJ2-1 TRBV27 TGTGCCAGCAGGAGCTCCGGGACCTACAATGAGCAGTTCTTC CASRSSGTYNEQFF
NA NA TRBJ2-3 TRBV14 TGTGCCAGCAGCCCCCCGAAGCGTTCGGGCACAGATACGCAGTATTTT CASSPPKRSGTDTQYF